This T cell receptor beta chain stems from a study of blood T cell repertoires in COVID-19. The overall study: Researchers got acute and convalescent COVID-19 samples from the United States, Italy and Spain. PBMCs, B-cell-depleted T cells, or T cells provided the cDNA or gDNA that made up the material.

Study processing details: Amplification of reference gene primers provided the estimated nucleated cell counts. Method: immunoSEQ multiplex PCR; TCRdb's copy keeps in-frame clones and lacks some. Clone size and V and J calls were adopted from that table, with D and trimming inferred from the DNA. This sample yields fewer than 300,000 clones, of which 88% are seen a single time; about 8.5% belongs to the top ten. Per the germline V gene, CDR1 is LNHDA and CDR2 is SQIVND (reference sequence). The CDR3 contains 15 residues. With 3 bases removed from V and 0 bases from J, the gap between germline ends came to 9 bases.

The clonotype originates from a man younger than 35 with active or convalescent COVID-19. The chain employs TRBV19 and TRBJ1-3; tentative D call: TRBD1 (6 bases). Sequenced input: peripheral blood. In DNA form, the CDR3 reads TGTGCCAGTAGTATGGACAGACTCTCTGGAAACACCATATATTTT. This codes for CASSMDRLSGNTIYF.